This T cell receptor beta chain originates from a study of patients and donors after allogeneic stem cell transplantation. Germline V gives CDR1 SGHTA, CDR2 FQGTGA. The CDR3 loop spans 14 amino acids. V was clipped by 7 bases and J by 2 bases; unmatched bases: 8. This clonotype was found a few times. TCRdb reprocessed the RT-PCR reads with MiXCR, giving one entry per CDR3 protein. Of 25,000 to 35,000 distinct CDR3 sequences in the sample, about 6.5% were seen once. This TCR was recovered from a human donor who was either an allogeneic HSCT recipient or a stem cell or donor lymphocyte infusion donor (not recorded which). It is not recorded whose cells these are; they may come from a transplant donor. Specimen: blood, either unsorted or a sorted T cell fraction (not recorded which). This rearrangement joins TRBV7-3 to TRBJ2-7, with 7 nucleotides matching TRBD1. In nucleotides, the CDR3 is TGTGCCAGCATACTACCGGGACAGCCCTACGAGCAGTACTTC. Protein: CASILPGQPYEQYF.